One and the same sample provided the 25 T cell receptor beta chains below, sequenced in a study of a mutant IDH1 vaccine in newly diagnosed glioma. Which antigens these TCRs recognize remains unknown. Some clones are missing from TCRdb's copy, which holds only in-frame ones; the method was immunoSEQ multiplex PCR. The repertoire holds some 51,000 clones, about 77% seen once, with 1.8% in the top ten. Regarding time point: week 5, during vaccination. Topical imiquimod was applied with each vaccine dose, which held 300 ug of mutant IDH1 20-mer peptide. The input for sequencing was PBMCs, taken from a glioma patient whose treatment included an IDH1 peptide vaccine. All receptors derive from a woman between 40 and 55 years old with glioma.

In its sample, this clone was seen once. V and J are TRBV10-2 and TRBJ2-7; D tentatively fits TRBD1 or TRBD2 (5 bases each). Germline CDR1 is WSHSY and CDR2 is SAAADI. The CDR3 runs 17 residues. V shed 3 bases and J shed 0 bases, with 18 bases lying between them. CDR3 in DNA: TGCGCCAGCAGTGACCCGGCCGGGACCTCCGGCTCCTACGAGCAGTACTTC. Amino acid sequence: CASSDPAGTSGSYEQYF.

This chain connects TRBV7-3 to TRBJ2-1; D perhaps matches TRBD2 (6 bases). This CDR3 is 13 amino acids long. Germline CDR1 SGHTA, CDR2 FQGTGA. V lost 0 bases and J 10 bases, leaving 10 bases between the germline ends. CDR3: CASSLTRLGEQFF. The CDR3 region has the DNA TGTGCCAGCAGCTTAACCCGACTAGGCGAGCAGTTCTTC.

This chain links TRBV7-8 with TRBJ2-7; 8 bases fit TRBD1. The V segment lost 5 bases and the J segment 3 bases; nucleotides outside the gene matches: 6. This CDR3 comprises 14 residues. Germline CDR1 is SGHVS and CDR2 is FQNEAQ. The CDR3 sequence is CASSQAGTGYEQYF. The CDR3 DNA follows: TGTGCCAGCAGCCAAGCCGGGACAGGCTACGAGCAGTACTTC.

The chain is built from TRBV19 and TRBJ2-7; TRBD2 agrees at 9 bases. V lost 6 bases and J lost 3; bases outside the gene matches: 6. CDR3 size: 14 residues. Germline V gene lookup returns CDR1 LNHDA and CDR2 SQIVND (reference sequence). CDR3 residues: CASRVRGGGYEQYF. The DNA of the CDR3 is TGTGCCAGTAGGGTGCGGGGGGGCGGCTACGAGCAGTACTTC.

This clone was picked up a small number of times. V is TRBV10-3 and J is TRBJ1-1; D gene ambiguous. The CDR3 length is 13 residues. The ends were cut back, 9 bases at V and 2 bases at J, with 13 bases in the middle. Germline lookup yields CDR1 ENHRY and CDR2 SYGVKD. CDR3 loop: CAMRGVLNTEAFF. The CDR3 coding sequence is TGTGCCATGCGCGGGGTTTTAAACACTGAAGCTTTCTTT.

This clone appeared a few times. The V and J genes are TRBV13 and TRBJ1-1; 7 bases align to TRBD1. The CDR3 length is 15 residues. With 6 bases clipped from V and 1 base from J, the junction kept 8 bases outside the gene matches. Germline V gives CDR1 PRHDT, CDR2 FYEKMQ (reference sequence). The CDR3, as DNA: TGTGCCAGCAGGGGGCCGAGGACAGGGAACACTGAAGCTTTCTTT. Its protein is CASRGPRTGNTEAFF.

V and J are TRBV5-4 and TRBJ2-1; D unresolved. The CDR3 runs 11 residues. The germline V and J ends were trimmed by 8 bases and 8 bases, with 11 bases remaining between them. Germline CDR1 SGHNT, CDR2 YYREEE (reference sequence). CDR3 DNA sequence: TGTGCCAGTTCGAGTTGGGATGAGCAGTTCTTC. Amino acid sequence: CASSSWDEQFF. Complete variable domain (other parts from reference TRBV5-4 and TRBJ2-1): ETGVTQSPTHLIKTRGQQVTLRCSSQSGHNTVSWYQQALGQGPQFIFQYYREEENGRGNFPPRFSGLQFPNYSSELNVNALELDDSALYLCASSSWDEQFFGPGTRLTVL.

The rearrangement joins TRBV6-6 to TRBJ1-1; D possibly corresponds to TRBD1 (6 bases). Germline V gene data show CDR1 as MNHNY and CDR2 as SVGAGI (reference sequence). CDR3 length: 11 amino acids. The CDR3: CVTGRNTEAFF. The CDR3 DNA sequence: TGTGTCACAGGGCGGAACACTGAAGCTTTCTTT.

The genes are TRBV5-6 and TRBJ1-1; D possibly corresponds to TRBD1 (5 bases). Germline values: CDR1 SGHDT, CDR2 YYEEEE. The CDR3 contains 15 residues. Trimming pared 4 bases from V and 1 base from J, leaving 14 bases between. The CDR3 region is CASSVGGYENTEAFF. The CDR3 bases are TGTGCCAGCAGCGTCGGGGGGTACGAGAACACTGAAGCTTTCTTT.

This clone has just a few counts. This chain connects TRBV27 to TRBJ2-5, with D perhaps TRBD1 (6 bases). CDR1 and CDR2 from the germline V gene are MNHEY and SMNVEV (reference sequence). Trimming pared 6 bases from V and 3 bases from J, leaving 11 bases between. The CDR3 has 13 amino acids. The CDR3 region has the DNA TGTGCCAGCAGAGGGGGACCAAAAGAGACCCAGTACTTC. This encodes CASRGGPKETQYF.

This clone was picked up a small number of times. V gene TRBV6-1 combines with J gene TRBJ1-5; D is perhaps TRBD1 (5 bases). Germline-derived CDR1 and CDR2 are MNHNS and SASEGT. V was cut by 1 base and J by 11 bases, with 21 bases left in between. The CDR3 totals 16 residues. CDR3 DNA: TGTGCCAGCAGTGAAGAATTAGCGGCAGGTCCGGGGGCCCAGCATTTT. It yields the protein CASSEELAAGPGAQHF.

This clone has just a few counts. The chain uses TRBV4-1 and TRBJ1-1; 9 positions agree with TRBD1. CDR3 length equals 15 residues. The ends lost 4 bases at V and 1 base at J; junction bases unmatched: 4. From germline, CDR1 is MGHRA and CDR2 YSYEKL. The CDR3 nucleotides read TGCGCCAGCAGCCTGGACAGGGGAGAGAACACTGAAGCTTTCTTT. Protein: CASSLDRGENTEAFF.

CDR3 in DNA: TGTGCCAGCAGTGAAGCGTGGACAATAACCAAAAACATTCAGTACTTC. Its protein product is CASSEAWTITKNIQYF. The chain has TRBV6-1 and TRBJ2-4, with D possibly matching TRBD1 (5 bases). This CDR3 region has 16 residues. Germline lookup yields CDR1 MNHNS and CDR2 SASEGT. The germline V and J ends were trimmed by 0 bases and 2 bases, with 11 bases remaining between them.

The chain uses TRBV5-4 and TRBJ2-1; D is possibly TRBD1 (6 bases). From germline, CDR1 is SGHNT and CDR2 YYREEE (reference sequence). V was pared by 0 bases and J by 0 bases, with 10 bases between. CDR3 length: 16 residues. The CDR3 is CASSLGGQISYNEQFF. CDR3 in DNA: TGTGCCAGCAGCTTGGGCGGACAGATCTCCTACAATGAGCAGTTCTTC.

This clone was observed a single time. The CDR3 reads CASSLPAGAPGLSSEQYF. CDR3 in DNA: TGTGCCAGCAGCTTGCCAGCGGGGGCCCCTGGGTTAAGCAGCGAGCAGTACTTC. This sequence joins TRBV5-4 and TRBJ2-7; 8 bases align to TRBD2. The CDR3 length is 18 residues. J was trimmed by 6 bases and V by 1 base; bases with no gene match: 18. Per germline, CDR1 SGHNT and CDR2 YYREEE (reference sequence).

The sample holds one count of this clone. This chain uses TRBV7-8 with TRBJ2-7; D remains unclear. Germline lookup yields CDR1 SGHVS and CDR2 FQNEAQ. The CDR3 spans 14 residues. The V end was cut by 5 bases, the J end by 5 bases, with 16 bases between. As DNA, the CDR3 is TGTGCCAGCAGCCTTGGTACCAGGTCCAACGAGCAGTACTTC. Its translation is CASSLGTRSNEQYF.

The chain has TRBV25-1 and TRBJ2-2, with unresolved D. V lost 5 bases and J lost 7, with 14 bases in between. CDR1 is MGHDK, CDR2 SYGVNS, per germline. There are 14 residues in the CDR3. The CDR3 bases are TGTGCCAGCAGTCACACTCCTGGCAACGGGGAGCTGTTTTTT. It yields the protein CASSHTPGNGELFF. The entire variable domain, with the rest obtained from reference TRBV25-1 and TRBJ2-2, is as follows: EADIYQTPRYLVIGTGKKITLECSQTMGHDKMYWYQQDPGMELHLIHYSYGVNSTEKGDLSSESTVSRIRTEHFPLTLESARPSHTSQYLCASSHTPGNGELFFGEGSRLTVL.

This clone showed up just once. V gene TRBV11-2 combines with J gene TRBJ2-2; D might be TRBD2 (6 bases). Trimming removed 5 bases at V and 4 bases at J, with 14 bases between. The germline V gene encodes CDR1 SGHAT and CDR2 FQNNGV. This CDR3 is 15 amino acids long. The CDR3 loop reads CASSPRAGLTGELFF. CDR3 nucleotides: TGTGCCAGCAGCCCCCGAGCGGGCCTCACCGGGGAGCTGTTTTTT.

This chain joins TRBV7-9 and TRBJ1-1; the D gene is possibly TRBD1 (5 bases). The V and J ends lost 0 bases and 3 bases respectively, with 11 bases between them. Germline V lookup: CDR1 SEHNR, CDR2 FQNEAQ (reference sequence). This CDR3 is built from 15 residues. The CDR3 reads CASSLAQGEDTEAFF. In nucleotides, the CDR3 is TGTGCCAGCAGCTTAGCGCAAGGGGAGGACACTGAAGCTTTCTTT.

The gene calls are TRBV15 and TRBJ1-2; D is unclear. The germline V gene encodes CDR1 LNHNV and CDR2 YYDKDF (reference sequence). The CDR3 is 13 residues long. Trimming stripped 1 base from V and 8 bases from J, with 11 bases between. The CDR3 region is CATSRGPGDGYTF. DNA of the CDR3: TGTGCCACCAGCAGAGGCCCAGGTGACGGCTACACCTTC. The full variable domain, with the rest looked up from reference TRBV15 and TRBJ1-2, is DAMVIQNPRYQVTQFGKPVTLSCSQTLNHNVMYWYQQKSSQAPKLLFHYYDKDFNNEADTPDNFQSRRPNTSFCFLDIRSPGLGDTAMYLCATSRGPGDGYTFGSGTRLTVV.

J is TRBJ1-5 and V is TRBV2; 8 bases agree with TRBD1. Germline assignment: CDR1 SNHLY and CDR2 FYNNEI. After removal of 5 bases from V and 7 bases from J, the junction contained 22 bases not matched to a gene. This CDR3 is 19 amino acids long. The CDR3 spells CASSLKGGMGTGWGQPQHF. CDR3 coding DNA: TGTGCCAGCAGTCTAAAGGGGGGGATGGGGACAGGATGGGGACAGCCCCAGCATTTT.

This clone was found once. V usage is TRBV10-2 and J usage is TRBJ2-2; the D gene could be TRBD1 or TRBD2 (5 bases each). The germline gives CDR1 WSHSY, CDR2 SAAADI. The CDR3 runs to 14 residues. V was cut by 6 bases and J by 0 bases, with 8 bases left in between. CDR3 nucleotides: TGCGCCAGCAGATCGGGGCCGAACACCGGGGAGCTGTTTTTT. Protein product: CASRSGPNTGELFF.

The rearrangement uses TRBV18 and TRBJ2-7; tentatively, D is TRBD1 (6 bases). Germline V gene sequence: CDR1 KGHSH, CDR2 LQKENI. CDR3 length: 15 residues. Trimming removed 3 bases at V and 2 bases at J, with 14 bases between. The CDR3: CASSPTVTGTYEQYF. The DNA for the CDR3 is TGTGCCAGCTCACCCACTGTGACAGGAACCTACGAGCAGTACTTC. Filled out from reference TRBV18 and TRBJ2-7, the complete variable domain reads NAGVMQNPRHLVRRRGQEARLRCSPMKGHSHVYWYRQLPEEGLKFMVYLQKENIIDESGMPKERFSAEFPKEGPSILRIQQVVRGDSAAYFCASSPTVTGTYEQYFGPGTRLTVT.

This chain links TRBV4-2 with TRBJ2-1, with 13 bases fitting TRBD2. Germline V CDR1 and CDR2: LGHNA, YNFKEQ. The CDR3 has 16 residues. The J segment lost 7 bases and the V segment lost 0 bases, leaving 3 bases of the junction unmatched. The CDR3 DNA is TGTGCCAGCAGCCAAGAGACTAGCGGGGGGAGGAATGAGCAGTTCTTC. As protein: CASSQETSGGRNEQFF.

This chain uses TRBV5-4 with TRBJ1-3; D ambiguous. The V end was cut by 2 bases, the J end by 0 bases, with 9 bases between. The CDR3 contains 15 residues. Germline V lookup: CDR1 SGHNT, CDR2 YYREEE (reference sequence). The chain's CDR3 is CASSFESTSGNTIYF. The CDR3 nucleotides are TGTGCCAGCAGCTTCGAAAGCACCTCTGGAAACACCATATATTTT.